This entry features one TCR beta chain sequence. Its antigen is unknown. These data are taken from a study of PD-1 blockade in classical Hodgkin lymphoma. Trimming left V 0 bases short and J 4 bases short, with 10 bases between. Germline values: CDR1 MNHEY, CDR2 SMNVEV (reference sequence). The CDR3 spans 14 residues. Sequenced by immunoSEQ multiplex PCR; TCRdb stores in-frame clones only, minus some. Of some 24,000 clones detected, 70% to 80% appear once; the ten largest clones hold 25% to 30%. Study-level findings and limits: There remain no defined causes for the repertoire differences, which possibly reflect disease activity or prior therapy. Significantly greater TCR diversity emerged by C4D1 in CD4+ cells but not CD8+ cells. Individuals initiating nivolumab under 1 year after ASCT were excluded. Complete responders had baseline diversity similar to newly diagnosed patients.

Time point in this sample: cycle 4 day 1 (C4D1), after 6 weeks of nivolumab. Every patient experienced relapse after autologous stem cell transplantation, and brentuximab vedotin exposure varied. The J gene is TRBJ2-7, the V gene TRBV27; D not resolved. The starting material was peripheral blood mononuclear cells (PBMCs), obtained before the fourth cycle of nivolumab. The TCR sequence derives from a human donor with classical Hodgkin lymphoma. The CDR3 DNA sequence: TGTGCCAGCAGTTTATCTCCGAACACTTACGAGCAGTACTTC. Translation: CASSLSPNTYEQYF.